The text below deals with one T cell receptor beta chain. The antigen it binds to is not known. Base qualities are not recorded, but no much larger clone differs from it by a single base. V and J lose 10 bases and 8 bases, and a span of 14 bases separates them. Its CDR3 holds 12 amino acids, cysteine through phenylalanine. The entry retains the CDR3 DNA only, 36 bases that are in frame from base 1. From the germline V gene, CDR1 is MDHEN and CDR2 is SYDVKM. The entry originates in a study of response to subunit inactivated influenza vaccine (dated by TCRdb to between 2017 and 2018). Concerning the study at large: Deep quantitative T cell receptor repertoire profiling was used in the study to track responses to a trivalent subunit inactivated influenza vaccine.

The research as a whole found: It was suggested by the authors that each seasonal influenza vaccination may recruit only a limited number of new T cells.

The method behind the library was RT-PCR. TCRdb names Illumina HiSeq 2500 as the instrument used. TCRdb cleaned the public reads at Q25 with fastp, built clones with MiXCR and kept in-frame beta chains. Entries that share a CDR3 protein sequence are merged under the most common genes and DNA. Recorded for this sample are fewer than 600,000 distinct CDR3 sequences; more than 7% of them occurred a single time. The ten largest account for around 13% of the sample. Source: PBMCs from blood, taken about 23 months after vaccination. The chain is made from TRBV28 and TRBJ1-4; TRBD1 is a weak D gene call, 6 bases matching. This TCR derives from a man between 45 and 75 years old who received an inactivated influenza vaccine. Donor details come from another sample of the same person, matched by shared clones. CDR3 loop: CATRGAFEKLFF. The DNA reads TGTGCCACGCGGGGGGCTTTCGAAAAACTGTTTTTT.